Listed below are T cell receptor beta chains from one sample, sequenced in a study of T cell responses to AZD1222 COVID-19 vaccine. Clones were sequenced by immunoSEQ multiplex PCR, and TCRdb holds only the in-frame ones, with some missing. This table has 75,000 to 95,000 clones, around 88% appearing once. The starting material was peripheral blood, obtained 28 days after the second dose of the MenACWY control vaccine. Receptor source: an adult who received the MenACWY meningococcal vaccine as a control. Both conserved end residues are part of each CDR3. A D gene is named only where the DNA matches it firmly. Size values are once, few and many counts, or a class for expanded clones, and some rows have none.

>.|TRBJ2-1|.|TRBV28
TGTGCCAGCAGTTTAAGGGAATCCTACAATGAGCAGTTCTTC
CASSLRESYNEQFF
>.|TRBJ1-3|.|TRBV4-3
TGCGCCAGCAGCCAAGATCCAGTCGGAGGGGCCAGCTCTGGAAACACCATATATTTT
CASSQDPVGGASSGNTIYF
>.|TRBJ1-1|.|TRBV6-5
TGTGCCAGCAGTTGGAACACTGAAGCTTTCTTT
CASSWNTEAFF
>TRBD1|TRBJ2-1|.|TRBV24-1
TGTGCCACCAGTGACCCCGGACAGGGGGCAGGGTCCTACAATGAGCAGTTCTTC
CATSDPGQGAGSYNEQFF
>.|TRBJ2-7|.|TRBV5-6
TGTGCCAGCAGCTTGGCGAGCGAGCAGTACTTC
CASSLASEQYF
>.|TRBJ1-3|few|TRBV20-1
TGCAGTGCTAGTGCTGTGGACCGAAACACCATATATTTT
CSASAVDRNTIYF
>TRBD2|TRBJ2-7|few|TRBV9
TGTGCCAGCAGCGTAGATTCGGGGGGGTACGAGCAGTACTTC
CASSVDSGGYEQYF
>.|TRBJ1-1|.|TRBV14
TGTGCCAGCAGCCATAGACAAGGAGAAAACACTGAAGCTTTCTTT
CASSHRQGENTEAFF
>TRBD1|TRBJ1-5|once|TRBV7-2
TGTGCCAGCAGTACTACAGGGGGACAGATTAGCAATCAGCCCCAGCATTTT
CASSTTGGQISNQPQHF
>.|TRBJ2-2|.|TRBV13
TGTGCCAGCAGCTTAGACGGTGGCACCGGGGAGCTGTTTTTT
CASSLDGGTGELFF
>TRBD1|TRBJ2-1|.|TRBV19
TGTGCCAGTAGGGGGACAGGGGCACACAATGAGCAGTTCTTC
CASRGTGAHNEQFF
>.|TRBJ1-2|.|TRBV10-3
TGTGCCATCAGTGAGTCGAGTGCCACCCCCTATGGCTACACCTTC
CAISESSATPYGYTF
>.|TRBJ2-2|.|TRBV6-5
TGTGCCAGCAGGCAAATGGGCAGCACCGGGGAGCTGTTTTTT
CASRQMGSTGELFF
>.|TRBJ2-2|.|TRBV10-3
TGTGCCATCAGTTCTACCGGGACATACACCGGGGAGCTGTTTTTT
CAISSTGTYTGELFF
>.|TRBJ2-7|.|TRBV14
TGTGCCAGCAGCTGGGACTTTTCCTACGAGCAGTACTTC
CASSWDFSYEQYF
>.|TRBJ2-5|.|TRBV19
TGTGCCAGTAGTAGCGGGGCCCAAGAGACCCAGTACTTC
CASSSGAQETQYF
>.|TRBJ1-1|.|TRBV5-5
TGTGCCAGCAGACGGCCGGGGGGCCTGAACACTGAAGCTTTCTTT
CASRRPGGLNTEAFF
>.|TRBJ2-1|.|TRBV10-2
TGCGCCAGCAGTGAGTCCGCGGGCGGCTCCTACAATGAGCAGTTCTTC
CASSESAGGSYNEQFF
>TRBD1|TRBJ1-2|.|TRBV30
TGTGCCTGGGCCGGGACAGGGGGCTATGGCTACACCTTC
CAWAGTGGYGYTF
>.|TRBJ1-4|few|TRBV7-6
TGTGCCAGCAGCTTAAGAGGGCCCAATGAAAAACTGTTTTTT
CASSLRGPNEKLFF
>.|TRBJ1-5|.|TRBV6-5
TGTGCCAGCAGTCTCAACAAGAATCAGCCCCAGCATTTT
CASSLNKNQPQHF
>TRBD1|TRBJ1-1|.|TRBV5-4
TGTGCCAGCAGCTTGGGACAGGGTAAGACCACTGAAGCTTTCTTT
CASSLGQGKTTEAFF
>TRBD1|TRBJ1-2|.|TRBV5-5
TGTGCCAGCAGCTTCTCCGACAGGGCTAACTATGGCTACACCTTC
CASSFSDRANYGYTF
>TRBD1|TRBJ1-4|.|TRBV5-1
TGCGCCAGCAGCTTGGGGAACCAGGGGGCTGCTAATGAAAAACTGTTTTTT
CASSLGNQGAANEKLFF
>.|TRBJ2-7|few|TRBV7-9
TGTGCCAGCAGCCCAGCGGTCGAGGCCGAGGGGTACGAGCAGTACTTC
CASSPAVEAEGYEQYF
>TRBD1|TRBJ2-3|.|TRBV23-1
TGCGCCAGCAGTCAGGCAGACAGGGCTAAAACTACTTCCACAGATACGCAGTATTTT
CASSQADRAKTTSTDTQYF
>.|TRBJ1-1|.|TRBV7-2
TGTGCCAGCAGCTGGCGGGGACCGGGAGCTGTGAACACTGAAGCTTTCTTT
CASSWRGPGAVNTEAFF
>.|TRBJ1-4|once|TRBV6-5
TGTGCCAGCAGTTACATCGCAACTAATGAAAAACTGTTTTTT
CASSYIATNEKLFF
>TRBD1|TRBJ2-1|once|TRBV13
TGTGCCAGCAGCTCAGGGGGTGAGCAGTTCTTC
CASSSGGEQFF
>TRBD1|TRBJ1-2|.|TRBV5-1
TGCGCCAGCAGCTTGGAGGGACAGGGTTCAGATGGCTACACCTTC
CASSLEGQGSDGYTF
>.|TRBJ1-6|.|TRBV18
TGTGCCAGCTCAGTGACGGACTCCTATAATTCACCCCTCCACTTT
CASSVTDSYNSPLHF